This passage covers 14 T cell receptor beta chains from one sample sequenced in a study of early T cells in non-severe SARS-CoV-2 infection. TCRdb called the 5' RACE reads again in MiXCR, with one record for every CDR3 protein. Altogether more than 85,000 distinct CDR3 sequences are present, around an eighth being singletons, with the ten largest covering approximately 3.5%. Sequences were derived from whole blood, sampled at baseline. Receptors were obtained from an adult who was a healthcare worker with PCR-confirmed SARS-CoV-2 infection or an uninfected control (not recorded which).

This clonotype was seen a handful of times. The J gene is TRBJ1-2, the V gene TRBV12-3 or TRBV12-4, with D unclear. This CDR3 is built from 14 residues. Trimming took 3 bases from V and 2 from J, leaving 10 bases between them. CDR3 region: CASSFRSYNYGYTF. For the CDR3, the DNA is TGTGCCAGCAGTTTTCGGTCCTACAACTATGGCTACACCTTC.

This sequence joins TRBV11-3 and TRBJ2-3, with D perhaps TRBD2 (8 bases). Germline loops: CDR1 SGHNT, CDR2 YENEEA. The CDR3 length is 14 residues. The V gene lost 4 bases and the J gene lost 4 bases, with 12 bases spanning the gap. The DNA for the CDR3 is TGTGCCAGCAGCTCCGGGAGGGGGCCAGATACGCAGTATTTT. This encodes CASSSGRGPDTQYF.

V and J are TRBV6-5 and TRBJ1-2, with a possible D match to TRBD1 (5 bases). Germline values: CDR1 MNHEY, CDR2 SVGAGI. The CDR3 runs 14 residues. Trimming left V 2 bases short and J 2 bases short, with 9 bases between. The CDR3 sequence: CASSYQGRNYGYTF. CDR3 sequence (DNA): TGTGCCAGCAGTTACCAGGGACGCAACTATGGCTACACCTTC.

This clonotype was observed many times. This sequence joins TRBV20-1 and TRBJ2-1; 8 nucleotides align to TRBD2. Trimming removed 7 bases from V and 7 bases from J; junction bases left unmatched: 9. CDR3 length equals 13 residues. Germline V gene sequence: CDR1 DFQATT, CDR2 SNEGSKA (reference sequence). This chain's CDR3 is CSELAAISNEQFF. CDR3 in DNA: TGCAGTGAACTAGCGGCCATTTCAAATGAGCAGTTCTTC.

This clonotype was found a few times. The CDR3 loop reads CSVAIGLAVNEQFF. The CDR3 DNA follows: TGCAGCGTTGCGATTGGGCTAGCGGTAAATGAGCAGTTCTTC. The chain links TRBV29-1 to TRBJ2-1; 7 bases map to TRBD2. CDR1 SQVTM and CDR2 ANQGSEA come from the germline V gene. This CDR3 region has 14 residues. V lost 4 bases, J lost 7 bases, and 10 bases stayed unmatched.

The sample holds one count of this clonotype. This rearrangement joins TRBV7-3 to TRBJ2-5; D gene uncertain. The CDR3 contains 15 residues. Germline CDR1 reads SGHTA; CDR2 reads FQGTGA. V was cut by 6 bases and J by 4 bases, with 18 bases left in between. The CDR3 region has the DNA TGTGCCAGCAGTTCCACCTTAACAAGTTTAGAGACCCAGTACTTC. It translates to CASSSTLTSLETQYF.

CDR3 coding DNA: TGCAGTGCTCCGGGACAGGGATTAGATACGCAGTATTTT. Translation: CSAPGQGLDTQYF. The chain has TRBV20-1 and TRBJ2-3; 9 bases fit TRBD1. This CDR3 comprises 13 residues. V dropped 5 bases and J dropped 5; count of bases not matched to a gene: 5. Looked up from germline, CDR1 is DFQATT and CDR2 is SNEGSKA (reference sequence).

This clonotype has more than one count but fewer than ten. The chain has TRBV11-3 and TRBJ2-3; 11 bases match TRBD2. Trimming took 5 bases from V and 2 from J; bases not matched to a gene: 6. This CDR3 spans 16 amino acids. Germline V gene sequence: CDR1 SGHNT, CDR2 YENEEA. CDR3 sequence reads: CASSLGLAAFTDTQYF. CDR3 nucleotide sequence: TGTGCCAGCAGCCTGGGACTAGCGGCCTTCACAGATACGCAGTATTTT.

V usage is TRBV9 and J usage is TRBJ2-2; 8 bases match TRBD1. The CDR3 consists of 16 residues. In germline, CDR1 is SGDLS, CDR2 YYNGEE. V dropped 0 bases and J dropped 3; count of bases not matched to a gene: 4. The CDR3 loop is CASSVVTGADTGELFF. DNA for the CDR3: TGTGCCAGCAGCGTAGTGACAGGGGCCGACACCGGGGAGCTGTTTTTT.

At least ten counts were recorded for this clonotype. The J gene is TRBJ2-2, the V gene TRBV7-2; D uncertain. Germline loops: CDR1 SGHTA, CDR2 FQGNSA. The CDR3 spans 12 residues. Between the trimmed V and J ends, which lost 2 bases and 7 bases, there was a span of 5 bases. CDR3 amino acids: CASSLLLGELFF. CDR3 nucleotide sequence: TGTGCCAGCAGCTTATTACTCGGGGAGCTGTTTTTT.

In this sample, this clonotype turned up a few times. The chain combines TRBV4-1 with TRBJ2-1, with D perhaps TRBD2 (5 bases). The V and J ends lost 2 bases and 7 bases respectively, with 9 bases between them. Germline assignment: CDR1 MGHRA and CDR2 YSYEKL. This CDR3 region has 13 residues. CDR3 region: CASSQSRGNEQFF. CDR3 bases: TGCGCCAGCAGCCAATCCCGGGGAAATGAGCAGTTCTTC.

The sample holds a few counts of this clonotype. The chain's CDR3 is CASSPFLWGTEAFF. The CDR3, as DNA: TGTGCCAGCTCTCCGTTCCTATGGGGGACTGAAGCTTTCTTT. The rearrangement uses TRBV3-1 and TRBJ1-1; a possible D gene is TRBD1 (5 bases). The germline gives CDR1 LGHDT, CDR2 YNNKEL (reference sequence). The length of the CDR3 is 14 residues. V shed 8 bases and J shed 5 bases, with 18 bases lying between them.

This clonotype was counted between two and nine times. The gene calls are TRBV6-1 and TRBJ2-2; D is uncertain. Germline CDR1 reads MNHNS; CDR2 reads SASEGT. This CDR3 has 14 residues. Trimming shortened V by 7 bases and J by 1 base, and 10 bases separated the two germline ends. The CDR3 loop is CASIRERNTGELFF. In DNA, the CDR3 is TGTGCCAGCATCCGCGAGCGGAACACCGGGGAGCTGTTTTTT.

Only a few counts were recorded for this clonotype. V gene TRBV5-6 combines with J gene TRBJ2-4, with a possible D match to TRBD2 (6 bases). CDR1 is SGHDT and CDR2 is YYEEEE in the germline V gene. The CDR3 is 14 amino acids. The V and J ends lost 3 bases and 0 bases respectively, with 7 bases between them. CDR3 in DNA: TGTGCCAGCAGCTCGGGACTAGCCAAAAACATTCAGTACTTC. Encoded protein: CASSSGLAKNIQYF.